Sequencing of this T cell receptor (beta chain) was carried out in a study of T cell changes during pregnancy in multiple sclerosis. The V end lost 7 bases, the J end lost 7 bases, and 20 bases lay between the germline ends. Germline V gene lookup returns CDR1 LNHDA and CDR2 SQIVND (reference sequence). The CDR3 length is 15 residues. Repertoires were generated with immunoSEQ multiplex PCR, while TCRdb's copy carries only in-frame clones and drops some. The table shows over 35,000 clones, with 94% occurring only once. V is TRBV19 and J is TRBJ1-5; D gene unclear. The receptor was isolated from a female donor with multiple sclerosis, enrolled in a pregnancy study. Material: CD4+ T cells from peripheral blood mononuclear cells, obtained in the second trimester of pregnancy. For the CDR3, the DNA is TGTGCCAGTAAAAGGCGCGGGGAGCACGGGCAGCCCCAGCATTTT. Protein: CASKRRGEHGQPQHF.